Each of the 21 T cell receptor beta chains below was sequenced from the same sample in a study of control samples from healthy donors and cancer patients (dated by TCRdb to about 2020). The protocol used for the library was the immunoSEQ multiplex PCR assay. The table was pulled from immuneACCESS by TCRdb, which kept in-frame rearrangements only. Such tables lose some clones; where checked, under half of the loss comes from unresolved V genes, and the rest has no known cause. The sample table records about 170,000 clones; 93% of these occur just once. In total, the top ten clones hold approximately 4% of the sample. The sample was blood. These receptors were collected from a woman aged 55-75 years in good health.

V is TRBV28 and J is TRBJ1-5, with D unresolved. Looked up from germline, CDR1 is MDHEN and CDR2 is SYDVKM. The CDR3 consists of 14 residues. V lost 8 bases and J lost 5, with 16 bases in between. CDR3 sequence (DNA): TGTGCCAGCGACAAGGGATCGGGCGATCAGCCCCAGCATTTT. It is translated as CASDKGSGDQPQHF.

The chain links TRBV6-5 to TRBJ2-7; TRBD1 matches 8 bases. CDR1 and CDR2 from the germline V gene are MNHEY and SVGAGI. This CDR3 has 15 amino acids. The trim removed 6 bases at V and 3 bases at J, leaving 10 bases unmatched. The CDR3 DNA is TGTGCCAGCAGCCAGGGAGTGGGACAGGACTACGAGCAGTACTTC. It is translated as CASSQGVGQDYEQYF.

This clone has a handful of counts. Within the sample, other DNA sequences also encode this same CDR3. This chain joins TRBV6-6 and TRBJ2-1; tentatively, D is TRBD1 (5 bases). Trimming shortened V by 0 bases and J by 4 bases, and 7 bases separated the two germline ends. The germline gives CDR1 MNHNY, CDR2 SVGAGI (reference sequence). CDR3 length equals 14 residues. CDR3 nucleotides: TGTGCCAGCAGTTACTCCAGGGTTTACAATGAGCAGTTCTTC. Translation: CASSYSRVYNEQFF.

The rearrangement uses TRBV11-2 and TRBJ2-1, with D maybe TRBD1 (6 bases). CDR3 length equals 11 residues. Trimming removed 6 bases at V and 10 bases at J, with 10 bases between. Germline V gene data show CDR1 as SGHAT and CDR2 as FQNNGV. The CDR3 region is CASSWTVEQFF. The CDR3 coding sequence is TGTGCCAGCAGTTGGACAGTAGAGCAGTTCTTC.

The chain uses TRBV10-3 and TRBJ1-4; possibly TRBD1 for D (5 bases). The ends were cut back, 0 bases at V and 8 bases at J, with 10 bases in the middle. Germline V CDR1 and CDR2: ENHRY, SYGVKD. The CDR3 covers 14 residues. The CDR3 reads CAISESFRVEKLFF. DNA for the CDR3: TGTGCCATCAGTGAGTCCTTCAGGGTCGAAAAACTGTTTTTT.

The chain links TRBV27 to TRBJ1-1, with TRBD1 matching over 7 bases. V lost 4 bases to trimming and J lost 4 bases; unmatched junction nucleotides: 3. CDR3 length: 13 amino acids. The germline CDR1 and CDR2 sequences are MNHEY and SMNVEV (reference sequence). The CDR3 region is CASSWDSSTEAFF. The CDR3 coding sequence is TGTGCCAGCAGTTGGGACAGTTCCACTGAAGCTTTCTTT.

The CDR3 DNA reads as TGTGCCAGCAGCTCAACCACAGATACGCAGTATTTT. Translated, it gives CASSSTTDTQYF. V and J are TRBV7-9 and TRBJ2-3, with D uncertain. Germline assignment: CDR1 SEHNR and CDR2 FQNEAQ (reference sequence). The CDR3 covers 12 residues. Trimming stripped 4 bases from V and 2 bases from J, with 4 bases between.

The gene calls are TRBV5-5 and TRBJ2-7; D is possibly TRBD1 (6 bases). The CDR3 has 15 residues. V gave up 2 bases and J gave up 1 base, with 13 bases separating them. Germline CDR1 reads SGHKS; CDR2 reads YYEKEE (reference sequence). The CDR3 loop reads CASSFRRGDSYEQYF. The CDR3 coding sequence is TGTGCCAGCAGCTTTCGCAGGGGAGATTCCTACGAGCAGTACTTC.

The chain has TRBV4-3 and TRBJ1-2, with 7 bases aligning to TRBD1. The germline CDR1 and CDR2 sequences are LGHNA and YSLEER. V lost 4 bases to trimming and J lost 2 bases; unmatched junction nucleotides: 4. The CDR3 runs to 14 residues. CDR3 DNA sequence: TGCGCCAGCAGCCCAAAGACAGGGAACTATGGCTACACCTTC. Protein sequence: CASSPKTGNYGYTF.

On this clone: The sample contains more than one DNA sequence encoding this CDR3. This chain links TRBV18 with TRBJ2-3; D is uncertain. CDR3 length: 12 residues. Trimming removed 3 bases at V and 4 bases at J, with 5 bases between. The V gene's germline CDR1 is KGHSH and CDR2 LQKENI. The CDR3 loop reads CASSPSPDTQYF. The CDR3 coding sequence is TGTGCCAGCTCACCCAGTCCAGATACGCAGTATTTT. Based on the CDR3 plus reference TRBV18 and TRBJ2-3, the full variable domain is NAGVMQNPRHLVRRRGQEARLRCSPMKGHSHVYWYRQLPEEGLKFMVYLQKENIIDESGMPKERFSAEFPKEGPSILRIQQVVRGDSAAYFCASSPSPDTQYFGPGTRLTVL.

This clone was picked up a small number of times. CDR3 nucleotide sequence: TGCGCCAGCAGCCAAGTACCGGGACAGTATAATTCACCCCTCCACTTT. Residues: CASSQVPGQYNSPLHF. The chain carries TRBV4-1 and TRBJ1-6; 7 nucleotides match TRBD1. The CDR3 contains 16 residues. The J segment lost 4 bases and the V segment lost 1 base, leaving 4 bases of the junction unmatched. The V gene's germline CDR1 is MGHRA and CDR2 YSYEKL.

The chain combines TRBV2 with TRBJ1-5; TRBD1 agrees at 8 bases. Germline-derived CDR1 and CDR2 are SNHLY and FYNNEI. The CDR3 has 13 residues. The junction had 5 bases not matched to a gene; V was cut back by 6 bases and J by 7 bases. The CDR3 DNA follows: TGTGCCAGCAGGACGACAGGGGCCCAGCCCCAGCATTTT. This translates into CASRTTGAQPQHF. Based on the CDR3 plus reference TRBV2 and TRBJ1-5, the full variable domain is EPEVTQTPSHQVTQMGQEVILRCVPISNHLYFYWYRQILGQKVEFLVSFYNNEISEKSEIFDDQFSVERPDGSNFTLKIRSTKLEDSAMYFCASRTTGAQPQHFGDGTRLSIL.

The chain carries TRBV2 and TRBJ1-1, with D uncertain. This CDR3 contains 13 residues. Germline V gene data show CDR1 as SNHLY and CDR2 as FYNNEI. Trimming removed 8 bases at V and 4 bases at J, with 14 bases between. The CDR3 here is CASGSQQITEAFF. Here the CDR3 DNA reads TGTGCCAGCGGATCTCAACAGATCACTGAAGCTTTCTTT.

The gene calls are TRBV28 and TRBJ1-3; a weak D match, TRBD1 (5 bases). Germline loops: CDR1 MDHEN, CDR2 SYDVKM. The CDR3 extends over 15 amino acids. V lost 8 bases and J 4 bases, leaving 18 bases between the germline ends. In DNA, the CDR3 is TGTGCCAGCGTGGATATCAAGGGGTTAGGAAACACCATATATTTT. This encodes CASVDIKGLGNTIYF.

The CDR3 DNA reads as TGTGCCAGTAAGGAGGGTTCGGGAAACACCATATATTTT. This translates into CASKEGSGNTIYF. The V call is TRBV19, the J call TRBJ1-3, with unresolved D. CDR3 size: 13 residues. The V gene lost 7 bases and the J gene lost 4 bases, with 11 bases spanning the gap. CDR1 LNHDA and CDR2 SQIVND come from the germline V gene (reference sequence). The full variable domain, its missing parts supplied by reference TRBV19 and TRBJ1-3, is DGGITQSPKYLFRKEGQNVTLSCEQNLNHDAMYWYRQDPGQGLRLIYYSQIVNDFQKGDIAEGYSVSREKKESFPLTVTSAQKNPTAFYLCASKEGSGNTIYFGEGSWLTVV.

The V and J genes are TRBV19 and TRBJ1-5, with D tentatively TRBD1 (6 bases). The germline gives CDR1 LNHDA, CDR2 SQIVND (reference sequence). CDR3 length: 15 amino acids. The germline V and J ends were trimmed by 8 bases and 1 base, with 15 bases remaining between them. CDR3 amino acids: CASEGRGGSNQPQHF. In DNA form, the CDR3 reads TGTGCCAGTGAGGGGCGAGGGGGAAGCAATCAGCCCCAGCATTTT.

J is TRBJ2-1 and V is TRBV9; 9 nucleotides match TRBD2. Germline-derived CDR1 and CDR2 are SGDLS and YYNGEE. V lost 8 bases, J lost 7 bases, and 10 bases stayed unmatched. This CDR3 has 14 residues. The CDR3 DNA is TGTGCCAGTGAACGGGGACTAGCTGCTAATGAGCAGTTCTTC. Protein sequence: CASERGLAANEQFF.

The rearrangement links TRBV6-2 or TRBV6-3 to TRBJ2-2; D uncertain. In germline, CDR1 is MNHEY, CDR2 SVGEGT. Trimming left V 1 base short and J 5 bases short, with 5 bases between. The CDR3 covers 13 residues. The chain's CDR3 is CASSYFSTGELFF. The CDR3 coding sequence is TGTGCCAGCAGTTACTTTAGTACCGGGGAGCTGTTTTTT.

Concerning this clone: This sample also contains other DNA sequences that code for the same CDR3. The CDR3 nucleotides are TGTGCCAGCTCACCAGACAGATCCTACGAGCAGTACTTC. This gives the protein CASSPDRSYEQYF. This chain links TRBV18 with TRBJ2-7; D perhaps matches TRBD1 (5 bases). Germline V gives CDR1 KGHSH, CDR2 LQKENI. V was clipped by 2 bases and J by 1 base, with 6 bases between them. CDR3 length: 13 amino acids.

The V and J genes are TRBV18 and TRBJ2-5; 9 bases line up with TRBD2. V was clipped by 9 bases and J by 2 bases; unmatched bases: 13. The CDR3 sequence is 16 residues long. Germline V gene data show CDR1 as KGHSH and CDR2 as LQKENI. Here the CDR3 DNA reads TGTGCCAGTAACGAAGAGGGACTAGCAATTCAAGAGACCCAGTACTTC. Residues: CASNEEGLAIQETQYF.

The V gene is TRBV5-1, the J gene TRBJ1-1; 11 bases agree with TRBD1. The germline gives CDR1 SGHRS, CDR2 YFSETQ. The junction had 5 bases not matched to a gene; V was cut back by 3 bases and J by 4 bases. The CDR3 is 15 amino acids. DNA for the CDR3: TGCGCCAGCAGCTGGGGACAGGGGGTTAGCACTGAAGCTTTCTTT. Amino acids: CASSWGQGVSTEAFF.